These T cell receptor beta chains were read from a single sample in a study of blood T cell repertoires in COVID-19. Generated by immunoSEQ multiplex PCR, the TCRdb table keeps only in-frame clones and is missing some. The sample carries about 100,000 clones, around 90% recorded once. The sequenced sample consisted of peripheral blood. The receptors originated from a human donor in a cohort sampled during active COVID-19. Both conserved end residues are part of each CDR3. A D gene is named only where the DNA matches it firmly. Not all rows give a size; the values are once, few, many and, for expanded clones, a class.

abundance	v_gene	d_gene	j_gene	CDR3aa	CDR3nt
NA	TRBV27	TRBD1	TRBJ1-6	CASSPIGTGDSPLHF	TGTGCCAGCAGCCCTATCGGGACAGGGGACTCACCCCTCCACTTT
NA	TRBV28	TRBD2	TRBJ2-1	CASSLLGGSSYNEQFF	TGTGCCAGCAGTTTATTGGGCGGGAGCTCCTACAATGAGCAGTTCTTC
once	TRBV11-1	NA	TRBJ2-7	CASSYRSWEQYF	TGTGCCAGCAGCTATAGGAGTTGGGAGCAGTACTTC
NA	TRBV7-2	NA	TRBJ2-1	CASSLVPGANNEQFF	TGTGCCAGCAGCTTAGTACCAGGGGCGAACAATGAGCAGTTCTTC
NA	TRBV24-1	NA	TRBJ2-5	CATSDYRGGETQYF	TGTGCCACCAGTGACTACAGGGGAGGAGAGACCCAGTACTTC
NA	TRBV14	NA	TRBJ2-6	CASSPGEGRSGANVLTF	TGTGCCAGCAGCCCAGGGGAGGGGCGCTCTGGGGCCAACGTCCTGACTTTC
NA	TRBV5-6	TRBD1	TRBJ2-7	CASSLTGQPPYEQYF	TGTGCCAGCAGCTTGACGGGACAGCCACCCTACGAGCAGTACTTC
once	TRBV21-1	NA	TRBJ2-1	CASSKPLDSAPGEQFF	TGTGCCAGCAGCAAACCCCTGGACAGCGCCCCCGGAGAGCAGTTCTTC
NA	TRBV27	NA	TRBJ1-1	CASSLTAQNTEAFF	TGTGCCAGCAGTTTGACAGCCCAGAACACTGAAGCTTTCTTT
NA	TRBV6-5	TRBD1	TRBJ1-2	CASSGTVDGYTF	TGTGCCAGCAGCGGGACAGTCGATGGCTACACCTTC
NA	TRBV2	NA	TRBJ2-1	CASRYEERDYNEQFF	TGTGCCAGCCGCTATGAGGAGCGTGACTACAATGAGCAGTTCTTC
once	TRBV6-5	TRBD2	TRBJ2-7	CATRSGERWEQYF	TGTGCCACCCGGAGCGGGGAGAGGTGGGAGCAGTACTTC
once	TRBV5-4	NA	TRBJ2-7	CASSPRQALLEQYF	TGTGCCAGCAGCCCACGACAGGCCCTCCTCGAGCAGTACTTC
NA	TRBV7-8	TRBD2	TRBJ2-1	CASSQTGLAGSYNEQFF	TGTGCCAGCAGCCAAACGGGACTAGCGGGCTCCTACAATGAGCAGTTCTTC
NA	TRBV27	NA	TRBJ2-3	CASRILVSTDTQYF	TGTGCCAGCCGAATACTAGTCTCCACAGATACGCAGTATTTT
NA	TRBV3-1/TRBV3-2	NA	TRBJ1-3	CASSPGQTFLSGNTIYF	TGTGCCAGCAGCCCCGGACAGACCTTTCTCTCTGGAAACACCATATATTTT
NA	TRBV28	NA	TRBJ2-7	CASSLGQYEQYF	TGTGCCAGCAGTTTAGGGCAATACGAGCAGTACTTC
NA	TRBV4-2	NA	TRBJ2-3	CASSQDRRGGGSTDTQYF	TGTGCCAGCAGCCAAGATAGGAGAGGTGGGGGCAGCACAGATACGCAGTATTTT
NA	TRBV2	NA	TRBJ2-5	CASMRGGTETQYF	TGTGCCAGCATGAGGGGCGGGACGGAGACCCAGTACTTC
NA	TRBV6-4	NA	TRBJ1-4	CASSDGKGSGEKLFF	TGTGCCAGCAGTGACGGAAAGGGCTCAGGGGAAAAACTGTTTTTT
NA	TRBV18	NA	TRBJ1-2	CASSTAIQGLPYGYTF	TGTGCCAGCTCAACGGCTATTCAGGGGTTGCCTTATGGCTACACCTTC
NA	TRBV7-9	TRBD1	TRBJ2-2	CASSLVPGQGRAGLGELFF	TGTGCCAGCAGCTTAGTCCCGGGACAGGGAAGAGCGGGGCTCGGGGAGCTGTTTTTT
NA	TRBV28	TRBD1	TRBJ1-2	CASTGTGDNYGYTF	TGTGCCAGCACTGGGACAGGCGATAACTATGGCTACACCTTC
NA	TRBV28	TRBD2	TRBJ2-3	CASSFFASGASTDTQYF	TGTGCCAGCAGTTTTTTTGCTAGCGGAGCCAGCACAGATACGCAGTATTTT
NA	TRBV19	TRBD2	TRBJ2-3	CASSMGSSGSFTQYF	TGTGCCAGTAGTATGGGGTCTAGCGGGAGTTTTACGCAGTATTTT
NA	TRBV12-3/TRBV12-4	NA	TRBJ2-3	CASSLVVTDTQYF	TGTGCCAGCAGTTTAGTAGTTACAGATACGCAGTATTTT
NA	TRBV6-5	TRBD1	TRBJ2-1	CASSSIQGKVYNEQFF	TGTGCCAGCAGTTCCATACAGGGGAAGGTCTACAATGAGCAGTTCTTC
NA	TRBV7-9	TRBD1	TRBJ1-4	CASSPGGGADEKLFF	TGTGCCAGCAGCCCGGGAGGGGGCGCAGATGAAAAACTGTTTTTT
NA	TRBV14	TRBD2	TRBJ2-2	CASSQLSSGYTGELFF	TGTGCCAGCAGCCAATTATCTAGCGGGTACACCGGGGAGCTGTTTTTT
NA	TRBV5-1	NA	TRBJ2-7	CASSLGYTTYEQYF	TGCGCCAGCAGCTTGGGGTACACTACCTACGAGCAGTACTTC
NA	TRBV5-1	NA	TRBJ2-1	CASSLDIAYNEQFF	TGCGCCAGCAGCTTGGATATAGCATACAATGAGCAGTTCTTC
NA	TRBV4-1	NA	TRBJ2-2	CASSQGGLPTGELFF	TGCGCCAGCAGCCAGGGGGGACTTCCCACCGGGGAGCTGTTTTTT
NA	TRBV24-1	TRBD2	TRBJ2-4	CATSSSGSANIQYF	TGTGCCACCAGTAGTAGCGGGAGTGCGAACATTCAGTACTTC
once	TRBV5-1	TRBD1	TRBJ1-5	CASSTGQGSNQPQHF	TGCGCCAGCAGCACCGGACAGGGCAGCAATCAGCCCCAGCATTTT
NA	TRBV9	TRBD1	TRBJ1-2	CASSLTGDGTYGYTF	TGTGCCAGCAGCCTTACAGGGGACGGCACCTATGGCTACACCTTC
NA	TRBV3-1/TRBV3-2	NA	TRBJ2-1	CASSQDISITTGPHEQFF	TGTGCCAGCAGCCAAGATATTTCCATTACGACAGGCCCCCATGAGCAGTTCTTC
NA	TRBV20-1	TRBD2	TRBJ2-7	CSASLGGRGDEQYF	TGCAGTGCTAGTTTGGGAGGACGGGGGGACGAGCAGTACTTC
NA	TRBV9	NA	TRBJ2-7	CASSVAPTGGVEQYF	TGTGCCAGCAGCGTAGCTCCCACAGGTGGGGTAGAGCAGTACTTC
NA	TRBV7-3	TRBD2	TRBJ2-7	CASSPNPAGVPYEQYF	TGTGCCAGCAGCCCCAATCCCGCGGGAGTCCCCTACGAGCAGTACTTC
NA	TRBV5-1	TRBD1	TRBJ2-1	CASSLGQGAIPSPEQFF	TGCGCCAGCAGCTTGGGACAGGGGGCAATTCCGTCCCCGGAGCAGTTCTTC
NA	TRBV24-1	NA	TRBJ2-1	CATSDLESGDEQFF	TGTGCCACCAGTGATTTGGAGTCAGGCGATGAGCAGTTCTTC
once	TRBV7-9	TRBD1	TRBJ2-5	CASSAWTGLETQYF	TGTGCCAGCAGCGCCTGGACAGGGTTGGAGACCCAGTACTTC
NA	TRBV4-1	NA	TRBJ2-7	CASSQGQGRDEQYF	TGCGCCAGCAGCCAAGGACAGGGGAGGGACGAGCAGTACTTC
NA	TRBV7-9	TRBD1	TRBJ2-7	CASSSRQGHEQYF	TGTGCCAGCAGCTCCCGACAGGGACACGAGCAGTACTTC
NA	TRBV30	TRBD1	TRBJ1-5	CAWSANRGWDISNQPQHF	TGTGCCTGGAGTGCCAACAGGGGGTGGGATATAAGCAATCAGCCCCAGCATTTT
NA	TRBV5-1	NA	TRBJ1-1	CASSLQGGNTEAFF	TGCGCCAGCAGCTTACAGGGTGGGAACACTGAAGCTTTCTTT
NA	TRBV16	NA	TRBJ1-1	CASFQGRDTEAFF	TGTGCCAGCTTTCAGGGAAGAGACACTGAAGCTTTCTTT
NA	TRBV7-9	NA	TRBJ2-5	CASSPDYRRETQYF	TGTGCCAGCAGCCCCGACTACCGCCGAGAGACCCAGTACTTC
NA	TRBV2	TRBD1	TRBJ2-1	CASTRPTTGAYNEQFF	TGTGCCAGCACCCGTCCAACGACAGGGGCCTACAATGAGCAGTTCTTC